The count of the clone carrying this T cell receptor (beta chain) is one. These data come from a study of T cell changes during pregnancy in multiple sclerosis. The table came from immunoSEQ multiplex PCR; TCRdb's copy has only in-frame clones and leaves some out. This table has approximately 48,000 clones, about 94% appearing once. The ends were cut back, 3 bases at V and 11 bases at J, with 22 bases in the middle. Germline CDR1 is SEHNR and CDR2 is FQNEAQ (reference sequence). This CDR3 region has 16 residues. The J gene is TRBJ1-4, the V gene TRBV7-9; D gene uncertain. The input for sequencing was CD4+ T cells from peripheral blood mononuclear cells, taken after pregnancy. This sequence was found in a female donor with multiple sclerosis, enrolled in a pregnancy study. CDR3 coding DNA: TGTGCCAGCAGCTTTTCGGTAGGACGGGGAGAAAGGAAACTGTTTTTT. Translated: CASSFSVGRGERKLFF.